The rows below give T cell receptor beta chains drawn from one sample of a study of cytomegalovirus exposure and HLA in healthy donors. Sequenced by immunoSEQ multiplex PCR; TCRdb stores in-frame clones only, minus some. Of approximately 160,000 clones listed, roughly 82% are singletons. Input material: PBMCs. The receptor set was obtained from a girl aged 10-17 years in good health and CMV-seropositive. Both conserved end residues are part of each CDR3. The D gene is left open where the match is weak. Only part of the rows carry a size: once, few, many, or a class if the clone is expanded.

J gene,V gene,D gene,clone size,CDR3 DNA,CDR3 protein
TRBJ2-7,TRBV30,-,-,TGTGCCTGGAGAGACAGGAGCTCCTACGAGCAGTACTTC,CAWRDRSSYEQYF
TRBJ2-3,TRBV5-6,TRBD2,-,TGTGCCAGCAGCTTAATAGCGGGGGGCACCGATACGCAGTATTTT,CASSLIAGGTDTQYF
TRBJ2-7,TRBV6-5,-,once,TGTGCCAGCAGTTCCAACCGGGTCGAGCAGTACTTC,CASSSNRVEQYF
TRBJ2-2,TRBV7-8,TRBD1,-,TGTGCCAGCAGCCCCCGGACAGGGCCGAACACCGGGGAGCTGTTTTTT,CASSPRTGPNTGELFF
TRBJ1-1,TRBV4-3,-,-,TGCGCCAGCAGCCTCTCCGACGGGGTGAATGCTTTCTTT,CASSLSDGVNAFF
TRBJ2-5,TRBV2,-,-,TGTGCCAGCAGTGTGACTTGGGAGACCCAGTACTTC,CASSVTWETQYF
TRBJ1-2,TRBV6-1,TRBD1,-,TGTGCCAGCACCCTCGGACAGGGGGCCTATGGCTACACCTTC,CASTLGQGAYGYTF
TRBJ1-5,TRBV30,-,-,TGTGCCTGGAGTCTCACTGGCGGGAAGAGCAATCAGCCCCAGCATTTT,CAWSLTGGKSNQPQHF
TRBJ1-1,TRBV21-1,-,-,TGTGCCAGCAGCAAAGCGTCAATCCCCGCCGGGGGTGGGACTGAAGCTTTCTTT,CASSKASIPAGGGTEAFF
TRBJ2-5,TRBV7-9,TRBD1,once,TGTGCCAGCAGCTGGGACAGTTACCAAGAGACCCAGTACTTC,CASSWDSYQETQYF
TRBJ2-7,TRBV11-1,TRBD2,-,TGTGCCAGCAGCAAAGGGGGACTAGCGGGAGGGATGATCTACGAGCAGTACTTC,CASSKGGLAGGMIYEQYF
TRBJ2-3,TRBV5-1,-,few,TGCGCCAGCAGCTTGGAAGGGGATTTTGGCACAGATACGCAGTATTTT,CASSLEGDFGTDTQYF
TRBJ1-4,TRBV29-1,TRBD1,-,TGCAGCGTGGGAAGACAGGGTCAGCAAAAACTGTTTTTT,CSVGRQGQQKLFF
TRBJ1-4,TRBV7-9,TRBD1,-,TGTGCCAGCAACCGACAGGGAACTAATGAAAAACTGTTTTTT,CASNRQGTNEKLFF
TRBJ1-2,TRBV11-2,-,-,TGTGCCAGCAGCTTAGTCCAGGAAACTAACTATGGCTACACCTTC,CASSLVQETNYGYTF
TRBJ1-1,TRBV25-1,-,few,TGTGCCAGTGAACAGGGATTGAACACTGAAGCTTTCTTT,CASEQGLNTEAFF
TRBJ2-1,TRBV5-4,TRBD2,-,TGTGCCAGCAGCCTCACGCCGTGGGGTCTAGCGGACAATGAGCAGTTCTTC,CASSLTPWGLADNEQFF
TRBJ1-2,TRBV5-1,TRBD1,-,TGCGCCAGCAGCTTGGCGGGGACAGGGGTTTTCATTGTAGATGGCTACACCTTC,CASSLAGTGVFIVDGYTF
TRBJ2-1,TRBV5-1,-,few,TGCGCCAGCAGCTTGGACTTGTCACCCGATGAGCAGTTCTTC,CASSLDLSPDEQFF
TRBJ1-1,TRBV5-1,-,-,TGCGCCAGCAGGCCCTCCAGGGGCACTGAAGCTTTCTTT,CASRPSRGTEAFF
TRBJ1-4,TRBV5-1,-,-,TGCGCCAGCAGCCAGGACTCAACTAATGAAAAACTGTTTTTT,CASSQDSTNEKLFF
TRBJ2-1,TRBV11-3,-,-,TGTGCCAGCAGCCGACAAGGGGGAATCGGCAATGAGCAGTTCTTC,CASSRQGGIGNEQFF
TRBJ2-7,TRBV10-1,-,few,TGCGCCAGCAGTGAGTCGACGGGCTACGAGCAGTACTTC,CASSESTGYEQYF
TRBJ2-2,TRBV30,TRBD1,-,TGTGCCTGGACCGGGACAGGGTATACCGGGGAGCTGTTTTTT,CAWTGTGYTGELFF
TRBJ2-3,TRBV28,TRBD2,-,TGTGCCAGCAGTTTGTCACTAGCGGGGGAGAGCACAGATACGCAGTATTTT,CASSLSLAGESTDTQYF
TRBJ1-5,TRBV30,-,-,TGTGCCTGGAGTTTTCTTAGCAATCAGCCCCAGCATTTT,CAWSFLSNQPQHF
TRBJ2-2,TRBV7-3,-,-,TGTGCCAGCAGCGGACATACCGGGGAGCTGTTTTTT,CASSGHTGELFF
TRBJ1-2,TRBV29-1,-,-,TGCAGCGTTGATCGACAGCAATATGGCTACACCTTC,CSVDRQQYGYTF